Shown below are 2 T cell receptor beta chains from a single sample sequenced in a study of control samples from healthy donors and cancer patients. Measured with immunoSEQ multiplex PCR; TCRdb has only the in-frame clones, and not every one. The table lists approximately 100,000 clones, roughly 86% of them singletons, with around 21% in the top ten. The sequenced sample consisted of blood. These receptors all stem from a man aged 25-40 years in good health.

The chain has TRBV6-5 and TRBJ2-3, with no clear D. CDR1 is MNHEY, CDR2 SVGAGI, per germline. Trimming shortened V by 6 bases and J by 8 bases, and 12 bases separated the two germline ends. The CDR3 is 12 residues long. The CDR3 protein is CASRPPRGTQYF. CDR3 bases: TGTGCCAGCAGGCCGCCTAGAGGTACGCAGTATTTT.

The chain has TRBV12-5 and TRBJ2-4; D tentatively fits TRBD1 or TRBD2 (5 bases each). This CDR3 contains 13 residues. V was pared by 6 bases and J by 7 bases, with 13 bases between. Germline assignment: CDR1 LGHNT and CDR2 FRNRAP. The CDR3 DNA sequence: TGTGCTAGTGGCTCCACAGAGGGGAACATTCAGTACTTC. Translation: CASGSTEGNIQYF.